This T cell receptor beta chain was recovered during a study of T cells in Graves' hyperthyroidism and ophthalmopathy. TCR beta CDR3 sequences were amplified from RNA transcripts. The HTBI primer set served for first-round RT-PCR of the TCR CDR3. TCRdb re-called the multiplex PCR reads through MiXCR, storing one row per CDR3 protein. The profile covers approximately 710,000 distinct CDR3 sequences, with approximately 15% appearing a single time and about a sixth taken by the ten largest. Stability of Graves' hyperthyroidism was defined as absent ophthalmopathy progression within 18 months. Diagnoses rested on clinical symptoms, serum thyroxine and TRAb, thyroid ultrasound and orbital computed tomography. What was sequenced was blood. This receptor was taken from a man aged 45-60 years with Graves' hyperthyroidism.

The DNA of the CDR3 is TGTGCCAGTACCCGGAGGGGACGGGGCACAGATACGCAGTATTTT. It is translated as CASTRRGRGTDTQYF. The V and J genes are TRBV19 and TRBJ2-3; TRBD2 might be the D (6 bases). The V gene's germline CDR1 is LNHDA and CDR2 SQIVND (reference sequence). Trimming removed 7 bases at V and 1 base at J, with 15 bases between. The CDR3 extends over 15 amino acids. Combining the CDR3 with reference TRBV19 and TRBJ2-3 gives the whole variable domain DGGITQSPKYLFRKEGQNVTLSCEQNLNHDAMYWYRQDPGQGLRLIYYSQIVNDFQKGDIAEGYSVSREKKESFPLTVTSAQKNPTAFYLCASTRRGRGTDTQYFGPGTRLTVL.